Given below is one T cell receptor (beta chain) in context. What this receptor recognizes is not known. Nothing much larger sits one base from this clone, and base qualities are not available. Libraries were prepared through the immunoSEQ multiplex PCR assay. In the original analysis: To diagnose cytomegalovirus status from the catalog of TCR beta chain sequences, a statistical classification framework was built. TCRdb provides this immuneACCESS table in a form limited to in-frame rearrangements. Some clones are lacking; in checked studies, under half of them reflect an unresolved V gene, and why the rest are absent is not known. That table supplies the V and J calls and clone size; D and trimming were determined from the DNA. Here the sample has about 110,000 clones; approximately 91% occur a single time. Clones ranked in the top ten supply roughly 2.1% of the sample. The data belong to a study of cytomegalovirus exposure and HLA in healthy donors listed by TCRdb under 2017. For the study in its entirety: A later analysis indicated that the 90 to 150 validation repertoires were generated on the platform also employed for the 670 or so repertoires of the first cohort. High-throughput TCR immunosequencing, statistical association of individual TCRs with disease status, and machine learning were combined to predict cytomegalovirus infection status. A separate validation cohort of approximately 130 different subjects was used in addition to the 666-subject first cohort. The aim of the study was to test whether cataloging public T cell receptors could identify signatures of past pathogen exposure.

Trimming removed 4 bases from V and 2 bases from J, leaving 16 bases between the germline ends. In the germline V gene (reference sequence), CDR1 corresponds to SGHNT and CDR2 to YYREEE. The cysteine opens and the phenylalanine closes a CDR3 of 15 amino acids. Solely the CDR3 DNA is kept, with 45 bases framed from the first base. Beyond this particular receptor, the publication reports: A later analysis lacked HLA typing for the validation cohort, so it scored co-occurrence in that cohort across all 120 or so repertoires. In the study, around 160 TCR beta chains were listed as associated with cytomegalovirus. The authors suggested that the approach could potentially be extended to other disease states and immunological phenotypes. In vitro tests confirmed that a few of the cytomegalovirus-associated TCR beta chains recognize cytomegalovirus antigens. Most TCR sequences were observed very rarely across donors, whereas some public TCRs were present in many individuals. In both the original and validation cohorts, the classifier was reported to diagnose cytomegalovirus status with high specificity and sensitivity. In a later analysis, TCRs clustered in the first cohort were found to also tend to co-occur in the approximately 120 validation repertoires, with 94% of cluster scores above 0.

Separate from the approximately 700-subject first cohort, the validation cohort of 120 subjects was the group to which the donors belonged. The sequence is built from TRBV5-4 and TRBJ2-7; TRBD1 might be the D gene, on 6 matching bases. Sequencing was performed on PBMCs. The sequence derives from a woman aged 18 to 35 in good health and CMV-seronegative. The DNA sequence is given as TGTGCCAGCAGCACATTAGGGGGAGAAACCTACGAGCAGTACTTC. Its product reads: CASSTLGGETYEQYF.